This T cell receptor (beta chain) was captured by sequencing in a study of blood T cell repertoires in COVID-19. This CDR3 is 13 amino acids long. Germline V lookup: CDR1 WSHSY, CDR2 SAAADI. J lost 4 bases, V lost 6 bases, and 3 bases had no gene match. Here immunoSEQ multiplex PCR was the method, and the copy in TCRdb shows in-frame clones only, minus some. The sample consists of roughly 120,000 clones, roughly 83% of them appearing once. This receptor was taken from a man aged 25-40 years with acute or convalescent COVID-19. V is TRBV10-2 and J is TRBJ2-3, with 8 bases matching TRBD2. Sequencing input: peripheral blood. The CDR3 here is CASSGRAADTQYF. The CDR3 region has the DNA TGCGCCAGCAGCGGGAGGGCCGCAGATACGCAGTATTTT.